Listed here are 3 T cell receptor beta chains from one sample, sequenced in a study of T cells expressing NK-cell markers. Using the 5' RACE reads, TCRdb records one entry per CDR3 protein without DNA. The table lists 300,000 to 500,000 distinct CDR3 sequences, with approximately 11% in the top ten. Sequenced input: blood T cells: a sorted CD56 or NKG2C T cell subset, CD4+ or CD8+ T cells, or bulk PBMC T cells (not recorded which). Source of these receptors: a woman aged 45-65 years in good health.

This sequence joins TRBV15 and TRBJ2-2; absent DNA, TCRdb's TRBD1 call cannot be checked. Germline CDR1 is LNHNV and CDR2 is YYDKDF (reference sequence). The CDR3 runs 15 residues. This CDR3 reads CATSRETGVSGELFF.

The CDR3 loop is CASSLVGDARSEAFF. This rearrangement joins TRBV5-1 to TRBJ1-1. Germline V lookup: CDR1 SGHRS, CDR2 YFSETQ. The CDR3 has 15 residues.

The genes are TRBV4-2 and TRBJ2-2; lacking DNA, the TRBD2 call made by TCRdb goes unchecked. There are 17 residues in the CDR3. Germline V gene data show CDR1 as LGHNA and CDR2 as YNFKEQ. The CDR3 is CASSPTGTSGRSGELFF.